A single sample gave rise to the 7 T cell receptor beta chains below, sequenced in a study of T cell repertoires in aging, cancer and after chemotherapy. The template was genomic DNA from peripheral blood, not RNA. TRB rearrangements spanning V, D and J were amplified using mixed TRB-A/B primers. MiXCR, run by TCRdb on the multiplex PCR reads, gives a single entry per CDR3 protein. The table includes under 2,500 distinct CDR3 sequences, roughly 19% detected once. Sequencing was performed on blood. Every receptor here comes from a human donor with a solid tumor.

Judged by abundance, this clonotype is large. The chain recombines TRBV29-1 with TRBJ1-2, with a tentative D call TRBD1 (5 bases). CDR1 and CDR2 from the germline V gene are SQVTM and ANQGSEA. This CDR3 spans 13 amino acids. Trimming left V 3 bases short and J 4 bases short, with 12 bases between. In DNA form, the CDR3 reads TGCAGCGTTGACCCACCAGGGCCCTATGGCTACACCTTC. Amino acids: CSVDPPGPYGYTF.

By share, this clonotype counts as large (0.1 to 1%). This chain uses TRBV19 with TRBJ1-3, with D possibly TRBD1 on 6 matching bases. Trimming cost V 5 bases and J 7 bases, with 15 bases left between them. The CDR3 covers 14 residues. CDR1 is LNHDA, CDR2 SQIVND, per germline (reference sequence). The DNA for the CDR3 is TGTGCCAGTAGTCAGGAACAGGGAAGGAACACCATATATTTT. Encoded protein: CASSQEQGRNTIYF.

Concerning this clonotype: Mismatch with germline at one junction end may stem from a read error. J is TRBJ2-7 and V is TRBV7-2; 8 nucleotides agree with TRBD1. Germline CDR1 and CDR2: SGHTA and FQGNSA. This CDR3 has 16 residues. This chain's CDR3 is CASSQDPQGAMGEQYF. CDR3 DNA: TGCGCCAGCAGCCAAGACCCTCAGGGGGCTATGGGCGAGCAGTACTTC.

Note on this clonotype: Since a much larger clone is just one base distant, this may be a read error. The DNA for the CDR3 is TGTGACAGCAGTGCCCCGGCACTAGCGATATATGAGCAGTTCTTC. Translated, it gives CDSSAPALAIYEQFF. V usage is TRBV27 and J usage is TRBJ2-1; 7 bases map to TRBD2. CDR3 length: 15 residues. Germline values: CDR1 MNHEY, CDR2 SMNVEV (reference sequence).

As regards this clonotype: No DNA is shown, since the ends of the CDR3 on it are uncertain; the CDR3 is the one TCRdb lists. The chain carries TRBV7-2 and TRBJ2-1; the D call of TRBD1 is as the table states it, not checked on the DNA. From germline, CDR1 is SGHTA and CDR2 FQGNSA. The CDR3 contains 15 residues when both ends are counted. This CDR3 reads CASSLDFGAGNELFF.

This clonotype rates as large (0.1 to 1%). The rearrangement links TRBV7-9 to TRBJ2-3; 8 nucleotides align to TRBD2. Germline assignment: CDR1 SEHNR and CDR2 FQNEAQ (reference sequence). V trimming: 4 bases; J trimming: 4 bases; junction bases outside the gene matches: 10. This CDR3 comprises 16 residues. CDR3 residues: CASSSGTSGSPDTQYF. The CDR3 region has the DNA TGTGCCAGCAGCTCCGGGACTAGTGGTTCCCCAGATACGCAGTATTTT.

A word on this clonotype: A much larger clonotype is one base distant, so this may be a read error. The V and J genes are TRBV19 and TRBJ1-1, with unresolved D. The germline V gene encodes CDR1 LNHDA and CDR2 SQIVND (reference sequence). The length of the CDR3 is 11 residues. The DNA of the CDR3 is TGTGCCAGTATTGTGAACACTGAAGCTTTATTT. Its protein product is CASIVNTEALF.